This TCR beta chain is from a study of blood T cell repertoires in COVID-19. Study overall: From the United States, Italy and Spain came samples of acute and convalescent COVID-19. The analysed material was cDNA or gDNA that came from T cells, B-cell-depleted T cells, or PBMCs.

J was trimmed by 2 bases and V by 4 bases; bases with no gene match: 2. In germline, CDR1 is KGHSH, CDR2 LQKENI. The CDR3 length is 14 residues. The authors' processing: Reference gene primers were amplified, and this amplification served to estimate nucleated cell counts. Method: immunoSEQ multiplex PCR; TCRdb's copy keeps in-frame clones and lacks some. The DNA gave D and trimming, while V, J and clone size come from that table. This sample has about 220,000 clones, with approximately 86% found just once. V usage is TRBV18 and J usage is TRBJ1-2; TRBD1 aligns across 9 bases. The sample was peripheral blood. The sequence was obtained from a woman aged 25 to 39 who had recovered from COVID-19. The DNA of the CDR3 is TGTGCCAGCTCACGAGGGACAGGGAACTATGGCTACACCTTC. This gives the protein CASSRGTGNYGYTF.